The next 31 T cell receptor beta chains were all read from a single sample in a study of cytomegalovirus exposure and HLA in healthy donors. In the PCR, 60 Vbeta and 13 Jbeta primers were used. Here immunoSEQ multiplex PCR was the method, and the copy in TCRdb shows in-frame clones only, minus some. The sample lists roughly 150,000 clones; approximately 88% were seen once. Sequencing input: PBMCs. The origin of the receptors is a woman in her late teens or twenties in good health and CMV-seronegative.

The chain combines TRBV5-6 with TRBJ1-2; 7 nucleotides line up with TRBD1. Germline values: CDR1 SGHDT, CDR2 YYEEEE. Trimming took 1 base from V and 8 from J; bases not matched to a gene: 5. CDR3 length: 13 residues. CDR3: CASSLHTGDGYTF. The CDR3 coding sequence is TGTGCCAGCAGCTTGCATACAGGGGACGGCTACACCTTC.

The chain employs TRBV5-6 and TRBJ1-2; no reliable D call. With 1 base removed from V and 1 base from J, the gap between germline ends came to 8 bases. The CDR3 sequence is 14 residues long. Germline V gene sequence: CDR1 SGHDT, CDR2 YYEEEE. The CDR3 DNA reads TGTGCCAGCAGCTTGATGAACAGTAACTATGGCTACACCTTC. Encoded protein: CASSLMNSNYGYTF.

Note on this clone: Germline is not matched at one junction end, which may reflect a read error. The V gene is TRBV6-5, the J gene TRBJ2-7; 8 bases align to TRBD1. Germline V gene data show CDR1 as MNHEY and CDR2 as SVGAGI. The CDR3 is 16 amino acids. In DNA, the CDR3 is TGTGCCAGCAGTTACCCAGGGACAGGAAGGTCCTCCGAGCAGTACTTC. Amino acid sequence: CASSYPGTGRSSEQYF.

A remark on this clone: One junction end does not reproduce the germline sequence, and a read error may be involved. J is TRBJ2-4 and V is TRBV7-9, with a tentative D call TRBD2 (5 bases). CDR1 is SEHNR, CDR2 FQNEAQ, per germline (reference sequence). The CDR3 contains 15 residues. The CDR3 bases are TGTGCCAGCAGCCAGGACTCTTTAGCCAAAAACAGTCAGTACTTC. It codes for CASSQDSLAKNSQYF.

The chain uses TRBV21-1 and TRBJ2-1; TRBD1 is taken as the D call from the table, unchecked against the DNA. TRBV21-1 is a recognized pseudogene. The CDR3 contains 15 residues. CDR3 sequence: CASSKGQLAYNEQFF. The DNA for the CDR3 is TGTGCCAGCAGCAAAGGACAGTTGGCCTACAATGAGCAGTTCTTC.

This chain connects TRBV30 to TRBJ2-7; 7 bases agree with TRBD1. J was trimmed by 4 bases and V by 3 bases; bases with no gene match: 0. Germline lookup yields CDR1 GTSNPN and CDR2 SVGIG (reference sequence). The CDR3 length is 11 residues. CDR3 nucleotides: TGTGCCTGGAGGACAGGGTACGAGCAGTACTTC. Encoded protein: CAWRTGYEQYF.

The chain links TRBV5-1 to TRBJ1-3, with TRBD1 identical over 7 bases. V shed 4 bases and J 2 bases; nucleotides not matched to a gene: 9. Looked up from germline, CDR1 is SGHRS and CDR2 is YFSETQ. The CDR3 runs 16 residues. CDR3 nucleotide sequence: TGCGCCAGCAGCGAGGAGGGGGACAGTGCTGGAAACACCATATATTTT. Protein product: CASSEEGDSAGNTIYF.

Within the sample, this clone is medium-sized. The J gene is TRBJ1-5, the V gene TRBV19; TRBD1 agrees at 8 bases. Looked up from germline, CDR1 is LNHDA and CDR2 is SQIVND (reference sequence). The CDR3 is 14 amino acids. Trimming removed 6 bases from V and 3 bases from J; junction bases left unmatched: 4. CDR3 in amino acids: CASSWTGINQPQHF. The CDR3 DNA reads TGTGCCAGTAGCTGGACAGGGATCAATCAGCCCCAGCATTTT.

Points on this clone: Its ends do not fully match the called genes, so a read error is possible. The genes are TRBV7-9 and TRBJ1-1; D unclear. The CDR3 runs to 14 residues. Germline V lookup: CDR1 SEHNR, CDR2 FQNEAQ (reference sequence). The CDR3 here is CSSSSITVNTEAFF. The CDR3 DNA follows: TGTTCCAGCAGCTCAATCACAGTGAACACTGAAGCTTTCTTT.

CDR3 sequence (DNA): TGTGCCAGCAGTCCTCACAGGGGTACCTCTGGAAACACCATATATTTT. Translation: CASSPHRGTSGNTIYF. This rearrangement joins TRBV2 to TRBJ1-3; 7 bases agree with TRBD1. V was clipped by 5 bases and J by 0 bases; unmatched bases: 7. Germline V gives CDR1 SNHLY, CDR2 FYNNEI. This CDR3 region has 16 residues.

The chain uses TRBV28 and TRBJ1-4; D call uncertain. Germline CDR1 is MDHEN and CDR2 is SYDVKM. The CDR3 runs 14 residues. V was shortened by 8 bases and J by 0 bases, with 10 bases between the two germline ends. The CDR3 loop is CASSSGSTNEKLFF. CDR3 DNA sequence: TGTGCCAGCTCCTCCGGGTCAACTAATGAAAAACTGTTTTTT.

The V gene is TRBV6-5, the J gene TRBJ1-6; maybe TRBD1 (6 bases). Trimming shortened V by 7 bases and J by 5 bases, and 12 bases separated the two germline ends. Germline CDR1 is MNHEY and CDR2 is SVGAGI. The CDR3 covers 14 residues. The CDR3 protein is CASTLSGDNSPLHF. The CDR3 region has the DNA TGTGCCAGCACCCTGTCAGGGGATAATTCACCCCTCCACTTT.

The V and J genes are TRBV15 and TRBJ1-5; TRBD1 is a possible D gene (5 bases). V lost 0 bases, J lost 2 bases, and 23 bases lay in between. CDR1 and CDR2 from the germline V gene are LNHNV and YYDKDF (reference sequence). The CDR3 is 20 residues long. CDR3 DNA sequence: TGTGCCACCAGCAGAGATTCCCTCCGGGACTTCGTAATGGGCAATCAGCCCCAGCATTTT. Amino acid sequence: CATSRDSLRDFVMGNQPQHF.

The chain joins TRBV11-2 to TRBJ1-2, with D hard to call. This CDR3 spans 14 amino acids. Germline V gene data show CDR1 as SGHAT and CDR2 as FQNNGV. Trimming removed 5 bases at V and 5 bases at J, with 15 bases between. The CDR3 protein is CASSPSTRGYGYTF. The CDR3 nucleotides read TGTGCCAGCAGCCCTAGCACGCGGGGTTATGGCTACACCTTC.

The chain combines TRBV11-2 with TRBJ1-1; D gene uncertain. The germline V gene has CDR1 SGHAT and CDR2 FQNNGV. This CDR3 spans 15 amino acids. V was trimmed by 5 bases and J by 3 bases, leaving 16 bases between them. The CDR3 region is CASSPRPGMDTEAFF. Written as DNA, the CDR3 is TGTGCCAGCAGCCCGAGGCCGGGGATGGACACTGAAGCTTTCTTT.

The rearrangement links TRBV2 to TRBJ1-2; D might be TRBD1 (6 bases). The germline V and J ends were trimmed by 8 bases and 0 bases, with 16 bases remaining between them. Looked up from germline, CDR1 is SNHLY and CDR2 is FYNNEI. The CDR3 has 15 amino acids. For the CDR3, the DNA is TGTGCCAGCCAACGAACAGGGAGTCCTAACTATGGCTACACCTTC. It yields the protein CASQRTGSPNYGYTF.

The chain couples TRBV6-1 to TRBJ2-5; D may be TRBD2 (5 bases). The CDR3 is 13 residues long. Trimming removed 6 bases at V and 1 base at J, with 9 bases between. CDR1 is MNHNS and CDR2 is SASEGT in the germline V gene. In nucleotides, the CDR3 is TGTGCCAGCAGCGGACTGGTCCAAGAGACCCAGTACTTC. Its translation is CASSGLVQETQYF.

V and J are TRBV28 and TRBJ1-1, with TRBD1 matching 7 bases. Trimming took 6 bases from V and 4 from J; bases not matched to a gene: 20. This CDR3 contains 18 residues. CDR1 MDHEN and CDR2 SYDVKM come from the germline V gene. The CDR3, as DNA: TGTGCCAGCAGCAGACCAACCGGGACAGTCTCCTTGAGCACTGAAGCTTTCTTT. Its protein product is CASSRPTGTVSLSTEAFF.

This chain connects TRBV29-1 to TRBJ1-2; D possibly corresponds to TRBD1 (6 bases). The CDR3 has 12 amino acids. The germline V gene has CDR1 SQVTM and CDR2 ANQGSEA. V shed 4 bases and J shed 8 bases, with 14 bases lying between them. The CDR3 DNA reads TGCAGCGTTGGTTCACAGGGAGGGGGCTACACCTTC. It specifies CSVGSQGGGYTF.

The gene calls are TRBV7-8 and TRBJ1-2; a possible D gene is TRBD1 (5 bases). Germline V gene sequence: CDR1 SGHVS, CDR2 FQNEAQ. V was cut by 5 bases and J by 4 bases, with 14 bases left in between. There are 14 residues in the CDR3. The CDR3 region is CASSLGPGGYGYTF. CDR3 nucleotide sequence: TGTGCCAGCAGCCTGGGGCCGGGGGGCTATGGCTACACCTTC.

The chain combines TRBV30 with TRBJ2-4; TRBD2 matches 10 bases. CDR1 GTSNPN and CDR2 SVGIG come from the germline V gene (reference sequence). The V gene end was trimmed by 1 base and the J gene end by 9 bases; junction bases not matched to a gene: 12. The CDR3 is 16 residues long. The CDR3 DNA follows: TGTGCCTGGAGTGGCGAGCGGGGGGGCAGGTTGGGCATTCAGTACTTC. It is translated as CAWSGERGGRLGIQYF. Drawing the rest from reference TRBV30 and TRBJ2-4, the complete variable domain is SQTIHQWPATLVQPVGSPLSLECTVEGTSNPNLYWYRQAAGRGLQLLFYSVGIGQISSEVPQNLSASRPQDRQFILSSKKLLLSDSGFYLCAWSGERGGRLGIQYFGAGTRLSVL.

The chain is built from TRBV5-1 and TRBJ1-1; possibly TRBD1 for D (6 bases). This CDR3 region has 15 residues. Germline V gene sequence: CDR1 SGHRS, CDR2 YFSETQ. V was trimmed by 1 base and J by 1 base, leaving 11 bases between them. The CDR3 is CASSLIAGANTEAFF. CDR3 sequence (DNA): TGCGCCAGCAGCTTGATTGCAGGGGCGAACACTGAAGCTTTCTTT.

The chain couples TRBV15 to TRBJ2-3, with TRBD1 as a possible D gene (5 bases). The ends were cut back, 3 bases at V and 4 bases at J, with 11 bases in the middle. The CDR3 spans 14 residues. Germline values: CDR1 LNHNV, CDR2 YYDKDF (reference sequence). For the CDR3, the DNA is TGTGCCACCAGCAGGGAAAGACAGCCAGATACGCAGTATTTT. Translation: CATSRERQPDTQYF.

This clone was found a few times. The V call is TRBV6-1, the J call TRBJ2-7; D is uncertain. CDR1 MNHNS and CDR2 SASEGT come from the germline V gene. The CDR3 sequence is 12 residues long. Trimming removed 7 bases at V and 1 base at J, with 8 bases between. CDR3 nucleotides: TGTGCCAGCAAAAGCGATTCCTACGAGCAGTACTTC. It specifies CASKSDSYEQYF.

This clone was seen once. This rearrangement joins TRBV7-2 to TRBJ1-3; a weak D match, TRBD1 (6 bases). This CDR3 contains 14 residues. V lost 4 bases to trimming and J lost 4 bases, with 11 bases between them. Germline V CDR1 and CDR2: SGHTA, FQGNSA. CDR3 amino acids: CASSYRDTGNTIYF. The CDR3 nucleotides are TGTGCCAGCAGCTACCGGGACACGGGAAACACCATATATTTT.

The chain uses TRBV14 and TRBJ2-2; D is possibly TRBD1 (6 bases). CDR1 is SGHDN and CDR2 is FVKESK in the germline V gene. The length of the CDR3 is 15 residues. V was cut by 6 bases and J by 5 bases, with 16 bases left in between. The CDR3 spells CASSPRRGVTGELFF. The DNA of the CDR3 is TGTGCCAGCAGTCCTCGCAGGGGCGTGACCGGGGAGCTGTTTTTT.

The V gene is TRBV30, the J gene TRBJ2-5; 9 bases map to TRBD2. The J segment lost 5 bases and the V segment lost 2 bases, leaving 6 bases of the junction unmatched. CDR3 length: 14 amino acids. From germline, CDR1 is GTSNPN and CDR2 SVGIG (reference sequence). The CDR3 DNA follows: TGTGCCTGGAGTAACGGCCTAGCGGGGGAGACCCAGTACTTC. Its translation is CAWSNGLAGETQYF.

The table lists this clone with a count of one. V gene TRBV4-2 combines with J gene TRBJ2-3; 13 nucleotides line up with TRBD2. V lost 1 base, J lost 5 bases, and 0 bases stayed unmatched. The CDR3 runs 15 residues. Looked up from germline, CDR1 is LGHNA and CDR2 is YNFKEQ. CDR3 sequence: CASSQGLAGGDTQYF. CDR3 in DNA: TGTGCCAGCAGCCAAGGACTAGCGGGGGGAGATACGCAGTATTTT.

The genes are TRBV25-1 and TRBJ2-2; TRBD1 matches at 8 bases. The V segment lost 6 bases and the J segment 7 bases; nucleotides outside the gene matches: 4. Germline lookup yields CDR1 MGHDK and CDR2 SYGVNS. This CDR3 is built from 13 residues. The CDR3 sequence: CASRDRAGGELFF. As DNA, the CDR3 is TGTGCCAGCAGGGACAGGGCTGGCGGGGAGCTGTTTTTT.

The V call is TRBV11-2, the J call TRBJ2-5, with D possibly TRBD2 on 6 matching bases. The end of the DNA is better explained by TRBJ2-7, so the J call may be wrong. This CDR3 has 14 residues. Germline lookup yields CDR1 SGHAT and CDR2 FQNNGV. Here the CDR3 DNA reads TGTGCCAGCAGCTTAAGTGGGAGGACCTACGAGCAGTACTTC. This sequence encodes CASSLSGRTYEQYF.

The chain employs TRBV7-9 and TRBJ1-6; tentative D call: TRBD1 (5 bases). Germline V CDR1 and CDR2: SEHNR, FQNEAQ (reference sequence). The CDR3 consists of 15 residues. The V and J ends lost 6 bases and 9 bases respectively, with 18 bases between them. The CDR3 sequence is CASSGSAGLSSPLHF. CDR3 bases: TGTGCCAGCAGTGGTTCGGCGGGACTGAGTTCACCCCTCCACTTT.